Following are 16 T cell receptor beta chains from one sample sequenced in a study of T-cell memory formation after mild COVID-19. TCRdb recomputed calls from the 5' RACE reads with MiXCR, one row per CDR3 protein. The data hold approximately 250,000 distinct CDR3 sequences, with under 20% observed a single time. The source material was PBMCs or a T cell subset sorted from them (not recorded which). The source of these receptors is a man between 18 and 35 years old who had mild COVID-19 (a few samples of this study predate the infection). Cell type and time point are not known.

The chain carries TRBV6-1 and TRBJ1-1; D unresolved. Trimming removed 2 bases from V and 3 bases from J, with 16 bases in between. Germline V gene lookup returns CDR1 MNHNS and CDR2 SASEGT. The CDR3 consists of 16 residues. The CDR3 protein is CASSEHLGLVDTEAFF. The CDR3 DNA reads as TGTGCCAGCAGTGAACATTTGGGGTTGGTCGACACTGAAGCTTTCTTT.

The chain uses TRBV6-2 or TRBV6-3 and TRBJ1-2; the D is unclear. From germline, CDR1 is MNHEY and CDR2 SVGEGT. V lost 6 bases to trimming and J lost 2 bases, with 4 bases between them. The CDR3 spans 11 residues. The chain's CDR3 is CASRDNYGYTF. CDR3 nucleotide sequence: TGTGCCAGCAGGGACAACTATGGCTACACCTTC.

CDR3 sequence: CASSLWGTAGDTQYF. For the CDR3, the DNA is TGTGCCAGCAGCTTGTGGGGGACCGCGGGAGATACGCAGTATTTT. The chain uses TRBV5-5 and TRBJ2-3; D may match TRBD1 or TRBD2 (5 bases each). CDR1 is SGHKS, CDR2 YYEKEE, per germline (reference sequence). The CDR3 spans 15 residues. V lost 1 base and J lost 5, with 14 bases in between.

The chain links TRBV28 to TRBJ1-2; a possible D gene is TRBD1 (6 bases). The V gene lost 5 bases and the J gene lost 4 bases, with 17 bases spanning the gap. This CDR3 contains 15 residues. Germline lookup yields CDR1 MDHEN and CDR2 SYDVKM. The CDR3 bases are TGTGCCAGCAGTCCCTCAGGGGATATGGGCTATGGCTACACCTTC. Amino acids: CASSPSGDMGYGYTF.

This clonotype was observed at least ten times. This chain joins TRBV7-2 and TRBJ1-5, with a possible D match to TRBD1 (5 bases). Trimming cost V 5 bases and J 3 bases, with 11 bases left between them. There are 14 residues in the CDR3. CDR1 and CDR2 (germline): SGHTA, FQGNSA. CDR3: CASSPGTVNQPQHF. The CDR3 nucleotides read TGTGCCAGCAGCCCCGGGACGGTCAATCAGCCCCAGCATTTT. Full variable domain (remainder filled in from reference TRBV7-2 and TRBJ1-5): GAGVSQSPSNKVTEKGKDVELRCDPISGHTALYWYRQSLGQGLEFLIYFQGNSAPDKSGLPSDRFSAERTGGSVSTLTIQRTQQEDSAVYLCASSPGTVNQPQHFGDGTRLSIL.

This clonotype was recorded many times. This chain links TRBV12-3 or TRBV12-4 with TRBJ2-3; no reliable D call. Trimming pared 0 bases from V and 8 bases from J, leaving 3 bases between. This CDR3 is built from 11 residues. As DNA, the CDR3 is TGTGCCAGCAGTTTAGCTCTTACGCAGTATTTT. Residues: CASSLALTQYF.

This clonotype was detected a few times. This chain uses TRBV4-1 with TRBJ2-4; D is possibly TRBD1 (5 bases). Trimming pared 0 bases from V and 1 base from J, leaving 19 bases between. CDR3 length equals 19 residues. CDR1 MGHRA and CDR2 YSYEKL come from the germline V gene. CDR3 nucleotides: TGCGCCAGCAGCCAAGATAACAGGATCTTCGGTAGGGCCAAAAACATTCAGTACTTC. It is translated as CASSQDNRIFGRAKNIQYF.

The gene calls are TRBV9 and TRBJ2-5, with D possibly being TRBD1 (7 bases). The germline V gene has CDR1 SGDLS and CDR2 YYNGEE. The CDR3 runs to 14 residues. Between the trimmed V and J ends, which lost 4 bases and 4 bases, there was a span of 14 bases. DNA for the CDR3: TGTGCCAGCAGCCGCGGGCAGGGGGGAGAGACCCAGTACTTC. It yields the protein CASSRGQGGETQYF.

The CDR3 sequence: CASSIVLRVRSGELFF. DNA for the CDR3: TGTGCCAGTAGTATAGTTCTCAGGGTGCGGTCCGGGGAGCTGTTTTTT. The chain employs TRBV19 and TRBJ2-2; D is perhaps TRBD1 (5 bases). This CDR3 is built from 16 residues. The germline gives CDR1 LNHDA, CDR2 SQIVND (reference sequence). The V end was cut by 1 base, the J end by 6 bases, with 15 bases between.

This clonotype has more than one count but fewer than ten. The chain employs TRBV6-2 or TRBV6-3 and TRBJ1-1, with TRBD1 as a possible D gene (6 bases). Trimming shortened V by 3 bases and J by 12 bases, and 20 bases separated the two germline ends. The CDR3 sequence is 14 residues long. The germline gives CDR1 MNHEY, CDR2 SVGEGT. Here the CDR3 DNA reads TGTGCCAGCAGTTATCCCGGAGGGGGGCTAACAACTTTCTTT. Its protein is CASSYPGGGLTTFF.

A few counts support this clonotype. The rearrangement joins TRBV5-6 to TRBJ2-5; 7 nucleotides agree with TRBD2. J was trimmed by 0 bases and V by 4 bases; bases with no gene match: 12. The CDR3 is 17 residues long. Germline assignment: CDR1 SGHDT and CDR2 YYEEEE. The DNA for the CDR3 is TGTGCCAGCAGCCCCGCTTCGGGGGGAGGGTACCAAGAGACCCAGTACTTC. This gives the protein CASSPASGGGYQETQYF.

This clonotype was recorded a few times. The rearrangement uses TRBV12-3 or TRBV12-4 and TRBJ1-1; 8 bases are shared with TRBD1. With 6 bases clipped from V and 1 base from J, the junction kept 4 bases outside the gene matches. This CDR3 is built from 14 residues. Here the CDR3 reads CASRTTGENTEAFF. CDR3 nucleotides: TGTGCCAGCAGAACGACAGGGGAGAACACTGAAGCTTTCTTT.

This clonotype was found a few times. The V and J genes are TRBV3-1 and TRBJ1-2; D ambiguous. Germline V gives CDR1 LGHDT, CDR2 YNNKEL (reference sequence). The CDR3 extends over 12 amino acids. V gave up 2 bases and J gave up 6 bases, with 7 bases separating them. The CDR3 DNA is TGTGCCAGCAGCCAATTTTTGAATGGCTACACCTTC. Translated, it gives CASSQFLNGYTF.

This clonotype has just a few counts. The chain carries TRBV5-1 and TRBJ2-3; 10 nucleotides agree with TRBD2. Looked up from germline, CDR1 is SGHRS and CDR2 is YFSETQ. The trim removed 5 bases at V and 4 bases at J, leaving 10 bases unmatched. There are 16 residues in the CDR3. CDR3 sequence reads: CASRRAGGFEADTQYF. CDR3 DNA: TGCGCCAGCAGGCGAGCGGGGGGGTTTGAGGCAGATACGCAGTATTTT.

The chain links TRBV28 to TRBJ1-4, with a possible D match to TRBD1 (6 bases). V lost 5 bases and J lost 12, with 16 bases in between. The CDR3 loop spans 13 amino acids. Germline V gives CDR1 MDHEN, CDR2 SYDVKM. The CDR3 DNA is TGTGCCAGCAGTCTAACAGGGTTATTAGAACTGTTTTTT. It yields the protein CASSLTGLLELFF.

This clonotype was observed a handful of times. The V and J genes are TRBV7-9 and TRBJ2-3; the D is unclear. V shed 5 bases and J shed 2 bases, with 14 bases lying between them. The CDR3 consists of 15 residues. Germline values: CDR1 SEHNR, CDR2 FQNEAQ (reference sequence). The CDR3 protein is CASSTSAGITDTQYF. CDR3 coding DNA: TGTGCCAGCAGCACCTCGGCAGGAATCACAGATACGCAGTATTTT.